The source of this T cell receptor beta chain is a study of blood T cell repertoires in COVID-19. Study overall: Both acute and convalescent COVID-19 samples were obtained from the United States, Italy and Spain. T cells, B-cell-depleted T cells, or PBMCs supplied cDNA or gDNA.

In the authors' methods: Using reference gene primer amplification, nucleated cell counts were estimated. Data came from immunoSEQ multiplex PCR; TCRdb stores just in-frame clones and leaves some out. V, J and clone size derive from that table, while D and trimming were established from the DNA sequence. The profile shows some 210,000 clones, 84% of them singletons. From germline, CDR1 is MNHEY and CDR2 SVGAGI. The trim removed 5 bases at V and 5 bases at J, leaving 6 bases unmatched. This CDR3 has 15 residues. This sequence was found in a human donor in a cohort sampled during active COVID-19. V and J are TRBV6-5 and TRBJ2-2; TRBD1 matches at 9 bases. The sample taken for sequencing was peripheral blood. In nucleotides, the CDR3 is TGTGCCAGCAGTAACACAGGGGGCGTAACCGGGGAGCTGTTTTTT. Translated: CASSNTGGVTGELFF.